This TCR beta chain derives from a study of early T cells in non-severe SARS-CoV-2 infection. Study-level background: Chains stayed unpaired after sequencing of bulk RNA from unsorted whole blood. General study results and limits: Using VDJdb, the matching emphasized anti-spike CD8 responses while missing private and CD4 specificities.

The V and J ends lost 5 bases and 7 bases respectively, with 15 bases between them. The length of the CDR3 is 13 residues. Per germline, CDR1 SGHRS and CDR2 YFSETQ. The sample holds a few counts of this clonotype. Its target is unknown. Unique molecular identifiers (one per individual cDNA molecule) were attached. TCRdb called the 5' RACE reads again in MiXCR, with one record for every CDR3 protein. Of 63,000 or so distinct CDR3 sequences in the sample, over 9.5% were seen once. The rearrangement uses TRBV5-1 and TRBJ1-1; TRBD1 might be the D (6 bases). The TCR was taken from an adult who was a healthcare worker with PCR-confirmed SARS-CoV-2 infection or an uninfected control (not recorded which). Sequenced sample: whole blood. The CDR3: CASRTGQSGEAFF. The CDR3 DNA reads as TGCGCCAGCAGAACCGGACAGTCGGGTGAAGCTTTCTTT.